This T cell receptor (beta chain) emerged from a study of T cell changes during pregnancy in multiple sclerosis. V dropped 2 bases and J dropped 2 bases, with 6 bases sitting between them. The germline V gene has CDR1 GTSNPN and CDR2 SVGIG (reference sequence). The length of the CDR3 is 13 residues. The protocol was immunoSEQ multiplex PCR, while the TCRdb copy is restricted to in-frame clones and leaves out a portion. The table lists under 70,000 clones, around 93% of them singletons, with approximately 0.64% in the top ten. The sample was CD4+ T cells from peripheral blood mononuclear cells, taken after pregnancy. The clonotype comes from a female donor with multiple sclerosis, enrolled in a pregnancy study. The genes are TRBV30 and TRBJ2-2; no firm D call. This CDR3 is CAWSNLNTGELFF. The CDR3 DNA reads TGTGCCTGGAGTAATTTAAACACCGGGGAGCTGTTTTTT.